A selection of T cell receptor beta chains follows, all from one sample in a study of T cells in Graves' hyperthyroidism and ophthalmopathy. TCRdb reprocessed the multiplex PCR reads with MiXCR, giving one entry per CDR3 protein. The data contain approximately 400,000 distinct CDR3 sequences, approximately 19% of them singletons. The sequenced sample consisted of blood. The receptor source for this set is a woman aged 18-29 years with Graves' hyperthyroidism. CDR3s include the opening cysteine and the closing phenylalanine or tryptophan. Each record gives: clone size, D gene, J gene, V gene, CDR3 protein, CDR3 DNA. A D gene is named only where the DNA matches it firmly. For some rows the clone size is stated as once, few or many, or as a class when expanded; others skip it.

many,-,TRBJ1-3,TRBV7-9,CASSYQLRSGNTIYF,TGTGCCAGCAGCTACCAGCTTAGGTCTGGAAACACCATATATTTT
many,-,TRBJ1-2,TRBV18,CASSPGMAYGYTF,TGTGCCAGCTCACCGGGGATGGCCTATGGCTACACCTTC
many,-,TRBJ2-7,TRBV28,CASSYGEQYF,TGTGCCAGCAGTTACGGAGAGCAGTACTTC
many,-,TRBJ2-7,TRBV27,CASSPSTGHQAYEQYF,TGTGCCAGCAGCCCTTCGACCGGCCATCAGGCTTACGAGCAGTACTTC
many,-,TRBJ1-1,TRBV6-1,CASSSDQNTEVFF,TGTGCCAGCAGTAGCGACCAGAACACTGAAGTTTTCTTT
many,-,TRBJ2-7,TRBV12-3/TRBV12-4,CASSPGGGQYF,TGTGCCAGCAGCCCAGGGGGGGGGCAGTACTTC
many,-,TRBJ2-2,TRBV20-1,CSPSGRNTGELFF,TGCAGTCCCTCTGGACGGAACACCGGGGAGCTGTTTTTT
-,TRBD2,TRBJ2-7,TRBV28,CASSHGLAGAYEQYF,TGTGCCAGCAGTCATGGACTAGCGGGGGCTTACGAGCAGTACTTC
many,TRBD1,TRBJ1-5,TRBV20-1,CSAAAIRDRGSHQPQHF,TGCAGTGCTGCTGCTATAAGGGACAGGGGGTCGCATCAGCCCCAGCATTTT
few,TRBD1,TRBJ2-7,TRBV30,CAWKRTGAYEQYF,TGTGCCTGGAAAAGGACAGGGGCCTACGAGCAGTACTTC
-,-,TRBJ2-5,TRBV4-2,CASSTVRDQETQYF,TGTGCCAGCAGCACTGTCCGGGACCAAGAGACCCAGTACTTC
few,-,TRBJ2-5,TRBV14,CASSQGPLQETQYF,TGTGCCAGCAGCCAAGGGCCGCTTCAGGAGACCCAGTACTTC
many,-,TRBJ1-5,TRBV20-1,CSARVAGRTQPQHF,TGCAGTGCTAGAGTGGCAGGGAGGACTCAGCCCCAGCATTTT
many,-,TRBJ1-1,TRBV6-5,CASSYSKYVNTEAFF,TGTGCCAGCAGTTACTCGAAGTATGTGAACACTGAAGCTTTCTTT
many,TRBD1,TRBJ2-4,TRBV6-1,CASKRQGLNIQYF,TGTGCCAGCAAGCGACAGGGTCTAAACATTCAGTACTTC
-,-,TRBJ1-2,TRBV6-1,CASSEDGGRSGYTF,TGTGCCAGCAGTGAAGACGGGGGACGAAGTGGCTACACCTTC
many,-,TRBJ2-5,TRBV28,CASSLHRLQTQYF,TGTGCCAGCAGCCTACACCGTCTCCAGACCCAGTACTTC